Here is one T cell receptor (beta chain) with its context. Profiled with immunoSEQ multiplex PCR; TCRdb holds only in-frame clones, not every one. There are approximately 140,000 clones in the sample; less than 90% occur only once, and 4.1% lies in the top ten. The time point: baseline pretreatment blood. Described treatment: 15 Gy SBRT to primary tumor, nephrectomy 4 weeks later. The data originate from a study of radiation and T cells in renal cell carcinoma. CDR3 length: 15 residues. Germline CDR1 MRHNA, CDR2 SNTAGT. The V gene lost 6 bases and the J gene lost 7 bases, with 19 bases spanning the gap.

The source was blood, collected from a patient whose treatment included radiotherapy and nephrectomy. This chain uses TRBV6-4 with TRBJ2-1, with D possibly being TRBD2 (5 bases). This sequence was found in an older woman with renal cell carcinoma. This CDR3 is CASSPPGRARNEQFF. DNA for the CDR3: TGTGCCAGCAGCCCTCCGGGAAGGGCGAGGAATGAGCAGTTCTTC.